This T cell receptor beta chain was sequenced for a study of blood T cell repertoires in COVID-19. Study in general: Acute-phase and convalescent COVID-19 samples originated in the United States, Italy and Spain. The cDNA or gDNA used as material had been derived from T cells, B-cell-depleted T cells, or PBMCs.

In the case of this clone: Other DNA sequences in this specimen translate into the identical CDR3.

In the study's own analysis: Amplification with reference gene primers provided the estimates of nucleated cell counts. Using immunoSEQ multiplex PCR, the repertoire was profiled, and TCRdb retains in-frame clones only, with some absent. V, J and clone size are taken as reported in that table, and D and trimming were inferred from the DNA itself. Of roughly 240,000 clones in the sample, 83% are singletons; the top ten hold 4.6%. The CDR3 covers 14 residues. The V segment lost 3 bases and the J segment 4 bases; nucleotides outside the gene matches: 5. Germline CDR1 and CDR2: LGHDT and YNNKEL (reference sequence).

Sequencing input: peripheral blood. The chain uses TRBV3-1 (or the pseudogene TRBV3-2) and TRBJ2-7; 8 nucleotides line up with TRBD2. This TCR came from a man aged 55 to 69 who had recovered from COVID-19. The CDR3 DNA reads TGTGCCAGCAGCCACGGGACTAGTCGGTACGAGCAGTACTTC. Protein sequence: CASSHGTSRYEQYF.